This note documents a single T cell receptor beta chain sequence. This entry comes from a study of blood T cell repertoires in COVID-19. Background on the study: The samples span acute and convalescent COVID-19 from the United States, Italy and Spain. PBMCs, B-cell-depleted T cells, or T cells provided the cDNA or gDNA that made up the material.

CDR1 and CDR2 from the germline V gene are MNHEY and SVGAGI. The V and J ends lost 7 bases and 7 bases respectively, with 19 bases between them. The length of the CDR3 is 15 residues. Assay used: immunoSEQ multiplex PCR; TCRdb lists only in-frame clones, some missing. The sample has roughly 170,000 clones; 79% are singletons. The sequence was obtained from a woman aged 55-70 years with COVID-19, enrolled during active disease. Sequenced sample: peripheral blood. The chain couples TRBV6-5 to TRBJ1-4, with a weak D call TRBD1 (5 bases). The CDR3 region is CASNLDSRWGEKLFF. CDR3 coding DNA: TGTGCCAGCAACTTAGACAGCAGGTGGGGTGAAAAACTGTTTTTT.